The rows below give T cell receptor beta chains drawn from one sample of a study of control samples from healthy donors and cancer patients. Only in-frame clones appear in the TCRdb table, and some are missing; sequencing was by immunoSEQ multiplex PCR. The sample holds 65,000 to 95,000 clones, more than 75% seen once. The sequenced material came from blood. These receptors all stem from a man between 45 and 60 years old in good health. Each CDR3 is given with its conserved first and last residue. D genes are given only for firm matches.

V gene,D gene,CDR3 protein
TRBV30,TRBD1,CAGSGGVETQYF
TRBV14,.,CASSLLTGGFEAFF
TRBV5-1,.,CASRSTLGGYTF
TRBV19,.,CASSMGTSIETQYF
TRBV5-1,.,CASSLAGGAITEAFF
TRBV24-1,.,CATSDLRGIDTQYF
TRBV2,.,CASSERLRDGEQYF
TRBV29-1,.,CSVNSYNEQFF
TRBV19,.,CASSIDHRAIYRSGANVLTF
TRBV6-5,.,CASRPRVGELFF
TRBV10-1,.,CASSESWGGGTEAFF
TRBV4-3,TRBD1,CASSQGTANYGYTF
TRBV3-1/TRBV3-2,.,CASSQDRGPGYTF
TRBV3-1/TRBV3-2,TRBD1,CASSPRGEDTEAFF
TRBV7-6,TRBD2,CASSSQEASGYNEQFF
TRBV7-2,.,CASSLDSQQNTEAFF
TRBV6-6,.,CASSSGRDTEAFF
TRBV10-1,TRBD2,CASTPERGIGELFF
TRBV11-2,.,CASSYALASGELFF
TRBV27,TRBD1,CASSKQGAAYEQYF
TRBV6-5,TRBD1,CASRDRGTYGYTF
TRBV6-2/TRBV6-3,TRBD1,CASIPGQGRNIQYF
TRBV6-5,.,CASSRPNSGANVLTF
TRBV2,.,CASSEWGQGADTQYF
TRBV5-6,.,CASSNIQINYGYTF
TRBV12-3/TRBV12-4,.,CASRGWDTGELFF
TRBV7-2,TRBD2,CASSRNSGLASHEQYF
TRBV4-2,.,CASSQDGRLSPLHF
TRBV11-3,.,CASSLRTTGNTIYF
TRBV24-1,.,CATSQAGGVLHF
TRBV7-2,.,CASSFSAEGELFF
TRBV7-6,.,CASSHQDSPYSGYGYTF
TRBV24-1,.,CATRLRTDTQYF
TRBV28,.,CASSLFPGNAATDTQYF
TRBV4-3,TRBD1,CASSPGQRTYYGYTF
TRBV5-4,TRBD1,CASSAGGDRAYEQYF
TRBV18,TRBD2,CASSPRTSPYNEQFF
TRBV7-6,.,CASSPGQGNTIYF
TRBV6-5,TRBD2,CASSLGTIQETQYF